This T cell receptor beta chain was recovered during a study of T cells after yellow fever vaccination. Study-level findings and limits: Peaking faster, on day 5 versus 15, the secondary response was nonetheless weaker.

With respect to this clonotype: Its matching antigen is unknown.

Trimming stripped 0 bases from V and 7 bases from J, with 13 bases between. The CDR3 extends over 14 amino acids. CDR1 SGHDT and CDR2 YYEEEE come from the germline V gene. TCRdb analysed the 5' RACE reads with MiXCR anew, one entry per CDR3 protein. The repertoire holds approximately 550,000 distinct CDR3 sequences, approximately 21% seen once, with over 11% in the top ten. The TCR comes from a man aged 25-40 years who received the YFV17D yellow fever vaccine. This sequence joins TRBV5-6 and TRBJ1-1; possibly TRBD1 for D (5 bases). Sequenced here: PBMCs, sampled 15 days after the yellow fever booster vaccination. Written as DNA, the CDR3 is TGTGCCAGCAGCTTGGTTTGGGGCTCGGGTGAAGCTTTCTTT. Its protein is CASSLVWGSGEAFF.